This TCR beta chain is drawn from a study of radiotherapy plus CTLA-4 blockade in lung cancer. Study-wide results and limits: Interferon-beta and early blood T cell clone dynamics reportedly predicted response best.

CDR3 size: 13 residues. Germline lookup yields CDR1 MDHEN and CDR2 SYDVKM. The V and J ends lost 10 bases and 1 base respectively, with 13 bases between them. Worth noting for this clone: Its antigen is still unknown.

The method was immunoSEQ multiplex PCR; TCRdb's version includes in-frame clones alone and lacks a portion of them. Of roughly 54,000 clones in the sample, 65% to 80% were seen once. This receptor was identified in a human donor with non-small cell lung cancer who had a partial response to radiotherapy plus ipilimumab. Here the sequenced sample was peripheral blood, taken from a patient treated with radiotherapy plus ipilimumab. The chain recombines TRBV28 with TRBJ1-1; no definite D call. Here the CDR3 DNA reads TGTGCCACCACAAAAAGTTGGAACACTGAAGCTTTCTTT. This sequence encodes CATTKSWNTEAFF.